The subject of this entry is one TCR beta chain. As yet, its antigen is unknown. The record originates from a study of shared clonotypes between healthy human individuals. Study-wide points: The expectation was that sequencing depth would affect clonotype sharing among donors.

Each subset's genomic DNA was shared equally among a number of immunoSEQ plates. The replicate PCRs on unsorted PBMC were given about 300 ng DNA, which is 25,000 to 35,000 T cell genomes. Sequencing was performed with immunoSEQ multiplex PCR; in TCRdb, only in-frame clones are kept and a portion is missing. The sample carries roughly 500,000 clones, less than 80% recorded once. This receptor was obtained from a woman aged 40 to 50 in good health. Some clones in this sample may be carry-over from other donors' samples. Sequenced material: PBMCs.

CDR3 in amino acids: CASSLSQGAMGMNTEAFF. CDR3 DNA sequence: TGTGCCAGCAGCTTGTCCCAGGGGGCTATGGGTATGAACACTGAAGCTTTCTTT. The V gene is TRBV11-2, the J gene TRBJ1-1; 8 nucleotides align to TRBD1. The CDR3 length is 18 residues. The V gene end was trimmed by 3 bases and the J gene end by 0 bases; junction bases not matched to a gene: 12. The germline V gene has CDR1 SGHAT and CDR2 FQNNGV.